This T cell receptor (beta chain) came from a study of Graves' ophthalmopathy and Graves' hyperthyroidism. Study-level points and caveats: Detection in blood was also observed for most expanded thyroid clonotypes above 0.001 frequency. Ophthalmopathy versus stable hyperthyroidism: 13-signature model gave around 90% sensitivity, 81.08% specificity.

This clonotype has only a few counts. Antigen: not known. Orbital computed tomography, thyroid ultrasound, TRAb, serum thyroxine and clinical symptoms formed the basis of diagnosis. PBMCs originated in approximately 9.1 ml of fresh peripheral blood. The TCR beta CDR3 regions underwent amplification from RNA transcripts. First-round RT-PCR used HTBI primers; second-round multiplex PCR followed. TCRdb re-analysed the multiplex PCR reads in MiXCR, keeping a single row per CDR3 protein. In the table there are under 200,000 distinct CDR3 sequences, approximately 38% of which are singletons. This receptor was identified in a woman between 35 and 50 years old with Graves' ophthalmopathy. Input material: peripheral blood.

CDR3 loop: CASSSVAGGLYEQYF. The CDR3 coding sequence is TGTGCCAGCAGTTCCGTAGCGGGAGGCCTCTACGAGCAGTACTTC. The gene calls are TRBV6-2 or TRBV6-3 and TRBJ2-7; the match to TRBD2 covers 10 bases. CDR1 and CDR2 from the germline V gene are MNHEY and SVGEGT. Trimming took 4 bases from V and 3 from J; bases not matched to a gene: 6. This CDR3 comprises 15 residues.